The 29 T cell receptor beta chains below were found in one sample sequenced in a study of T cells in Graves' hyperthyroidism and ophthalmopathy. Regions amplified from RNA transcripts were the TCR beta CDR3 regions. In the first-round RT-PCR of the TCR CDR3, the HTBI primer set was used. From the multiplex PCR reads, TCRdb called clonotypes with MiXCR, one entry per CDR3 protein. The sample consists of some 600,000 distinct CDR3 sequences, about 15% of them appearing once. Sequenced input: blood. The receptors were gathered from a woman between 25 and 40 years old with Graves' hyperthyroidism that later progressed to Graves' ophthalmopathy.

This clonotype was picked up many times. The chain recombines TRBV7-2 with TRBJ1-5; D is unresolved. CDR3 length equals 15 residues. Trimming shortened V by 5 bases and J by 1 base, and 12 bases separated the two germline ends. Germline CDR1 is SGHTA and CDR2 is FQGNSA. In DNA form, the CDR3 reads TGTGCCAGCAGCCTCTCTCTCGGGAGCAATCAGCCCCAGCATTTT. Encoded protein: CASSLSLGSNQPQHF. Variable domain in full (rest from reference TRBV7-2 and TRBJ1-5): GAGVSQSPSNKVTEKGKDVELRCDPISGHTALYWYRQSLGQGLEFLIYFQGNSAPDKSGLPSDRFSAERTGGSVSTLTIQRTQQEDSAVYLCASSLSLGSNQPQHFGDGTRLSIL.

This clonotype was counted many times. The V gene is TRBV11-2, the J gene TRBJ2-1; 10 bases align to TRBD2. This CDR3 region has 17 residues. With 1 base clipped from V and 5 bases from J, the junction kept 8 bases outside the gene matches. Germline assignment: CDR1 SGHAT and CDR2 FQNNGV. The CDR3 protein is CASSLGGLGLANNEQFF. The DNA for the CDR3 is TGTGCCAGCAGCTTAGGTGGGTTGGGACTAGCGAACAATGAGCAGTTCTTC.

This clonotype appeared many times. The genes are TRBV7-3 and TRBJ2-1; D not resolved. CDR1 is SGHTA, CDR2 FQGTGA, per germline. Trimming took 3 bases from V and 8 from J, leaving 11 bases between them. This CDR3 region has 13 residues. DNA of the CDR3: TGTGCCAGCAGCTTGCTTTTAGACCATGAGCAGTTCTTC. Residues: CASSLLLDHEQFF.

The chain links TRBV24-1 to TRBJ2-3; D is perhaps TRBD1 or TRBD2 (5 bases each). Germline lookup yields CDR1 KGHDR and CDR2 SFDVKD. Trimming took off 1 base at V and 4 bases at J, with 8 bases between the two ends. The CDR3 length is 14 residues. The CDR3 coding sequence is TGTGCCACCAGTGATTTCGGGGCCGCAGATACGCAGTATTTT. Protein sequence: CATSDFGAADTQYF.

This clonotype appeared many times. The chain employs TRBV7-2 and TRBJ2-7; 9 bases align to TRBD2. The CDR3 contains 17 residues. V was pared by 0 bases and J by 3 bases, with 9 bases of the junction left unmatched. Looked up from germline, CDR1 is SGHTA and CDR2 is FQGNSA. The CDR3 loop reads CASSLALGSGSVYEQYF. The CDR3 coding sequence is TGTGCCAGCAGCTTAGCGTTAGGTAGCGGGAGCGTCTACGAGCAGTACTTC. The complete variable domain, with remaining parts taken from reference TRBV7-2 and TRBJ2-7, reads GAGVSQSPSNKVTEKGKDVELRCDPISGHTALYWYRQSLGQGLEFLIYFQGNSAPDKSGLPSDRFSAERTGGSVSTLTIQRTQQEDSAVYLCASSLALGSGSVYEQYFGPGTRLTVT.

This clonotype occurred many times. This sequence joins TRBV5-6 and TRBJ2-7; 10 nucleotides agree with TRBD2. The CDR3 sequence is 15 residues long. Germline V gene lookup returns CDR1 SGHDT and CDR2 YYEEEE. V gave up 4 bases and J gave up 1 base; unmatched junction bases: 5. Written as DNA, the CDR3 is TGTGCCAGCAGCCTCGGACTAGCGGCTTCCTACGAGCAGTACTTC. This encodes CASSLGLAASYEQYF.

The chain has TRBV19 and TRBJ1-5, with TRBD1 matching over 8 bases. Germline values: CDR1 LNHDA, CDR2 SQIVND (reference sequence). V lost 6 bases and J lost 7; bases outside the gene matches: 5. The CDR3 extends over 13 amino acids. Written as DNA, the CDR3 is TGTGCCAGTAGCCAGGGGGCATTACAGCCCCAGCATTTT. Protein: CASSQGALQPQHF.

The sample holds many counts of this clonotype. The DNA of the CDR3 is TGTGCCAGCAGCTTATTGACCAAATACGAGCAGTACTTC. It specifies CASSLLTKYEQYF. This chain links TRBV7-6 with TRBJ2-7; D not resolved. Per germline, CDR1 SGHVS and CDR2 FNYEAQ. The CDR3 extends over 13 amino acids. The V gene lost 2 bases and the J gene lost 4 bases, with 9 bases spanning the gap.

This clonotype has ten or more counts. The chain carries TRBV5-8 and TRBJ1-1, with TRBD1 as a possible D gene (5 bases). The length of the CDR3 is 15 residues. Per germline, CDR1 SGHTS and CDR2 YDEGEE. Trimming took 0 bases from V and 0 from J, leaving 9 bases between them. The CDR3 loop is CASSLGGTLNTEAFF. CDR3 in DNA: TGTGCCAGCAGCTTGGGCGGGACCTTGAACACTGAAGCTTTCTTT.

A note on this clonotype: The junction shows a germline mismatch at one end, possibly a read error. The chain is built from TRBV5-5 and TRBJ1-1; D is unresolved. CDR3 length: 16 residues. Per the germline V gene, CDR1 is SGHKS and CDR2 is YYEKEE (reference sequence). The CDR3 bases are TGCGCCAGCAGCTTGGAGTATGGGCGAGAGGACACTGAAGCTTTCTTT. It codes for CASSLEYGREDTEAFF.

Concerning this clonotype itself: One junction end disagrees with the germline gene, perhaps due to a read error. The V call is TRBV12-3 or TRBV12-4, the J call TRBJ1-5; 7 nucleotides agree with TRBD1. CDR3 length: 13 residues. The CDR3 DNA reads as TGTGCCAGCGCCAGGGGGAGCAATCAGCCCCAGCACTTT. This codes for CASARGSNQPQHF.

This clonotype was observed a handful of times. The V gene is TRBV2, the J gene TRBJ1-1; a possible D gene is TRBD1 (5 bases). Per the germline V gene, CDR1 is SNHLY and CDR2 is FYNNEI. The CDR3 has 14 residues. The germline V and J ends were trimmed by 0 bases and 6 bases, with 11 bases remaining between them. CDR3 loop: CASSEAWWDAEAFF. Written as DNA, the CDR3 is TGTGCCAGCAGTGAAGCCTGGTGGGACGCTGAAGCTTTCTTT.

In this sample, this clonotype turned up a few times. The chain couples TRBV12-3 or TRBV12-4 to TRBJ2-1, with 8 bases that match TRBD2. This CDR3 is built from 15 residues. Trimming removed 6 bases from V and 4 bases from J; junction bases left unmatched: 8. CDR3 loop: CASSLGLARYNEQFF. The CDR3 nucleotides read TGTGCCAGCAGCCTCGGACTAGCCCGATACAATGAGCAGTTCTTC.

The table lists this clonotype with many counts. This CDR3 reads CASSHTSTDTQYF. The CDR3 DNA follows: TGTGCCAGCAGTCATACTAGCACAGATACGCAGTATTTT. The chain combines TRBV27 with TRBJ2-3; D uncertain. The germline V gene has CDR1 MNHEY and CDR2 SMNVEV (reference sequence). The CDR3 is made up of 13 amino acids. V was clipped by 5 bases and J by 0 bases, with 6 bases between them.

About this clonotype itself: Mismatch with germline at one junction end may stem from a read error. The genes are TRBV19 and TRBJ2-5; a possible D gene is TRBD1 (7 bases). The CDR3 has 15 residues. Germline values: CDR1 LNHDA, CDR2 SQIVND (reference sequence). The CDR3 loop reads CPSSRSGGIQETQYF. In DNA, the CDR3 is TGTCCCAGTAGTAGATCAGGGGGGATCCAAGAGACCCAGTACTTC.

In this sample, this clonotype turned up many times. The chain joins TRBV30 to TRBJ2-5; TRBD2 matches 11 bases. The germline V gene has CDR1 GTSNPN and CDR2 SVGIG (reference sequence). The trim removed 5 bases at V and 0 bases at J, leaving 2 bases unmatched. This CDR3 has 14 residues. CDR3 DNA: TGTGCCTGGGGGACTAGCGGATACCAAGAGACCCAGTACTTC. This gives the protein CAWGTSGYQETQYF.

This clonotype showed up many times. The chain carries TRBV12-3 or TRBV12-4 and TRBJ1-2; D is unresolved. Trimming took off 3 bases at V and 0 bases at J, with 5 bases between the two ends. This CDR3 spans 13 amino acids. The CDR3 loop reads CASSFQPNYGYTF. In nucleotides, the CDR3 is TGTGCCAGCAGTTTTCAGCCTAACTATGGCTACACCTTC.

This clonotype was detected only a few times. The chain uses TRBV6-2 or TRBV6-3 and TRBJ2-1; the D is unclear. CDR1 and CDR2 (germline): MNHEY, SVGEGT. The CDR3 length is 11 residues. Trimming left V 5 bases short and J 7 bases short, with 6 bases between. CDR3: CASSKWNEQFF. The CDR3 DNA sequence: TGTGCCAGCAGTAAGTGGAATGAGCAGTTCTTC.

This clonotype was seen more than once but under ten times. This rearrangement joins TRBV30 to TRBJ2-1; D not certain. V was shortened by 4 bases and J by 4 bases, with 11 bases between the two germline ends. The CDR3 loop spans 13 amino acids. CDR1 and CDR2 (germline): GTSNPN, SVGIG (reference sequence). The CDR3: CAWTVQVYNEQFF. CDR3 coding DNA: TGTGCCTGGACTGTGCAGGTATACAATGAGCAGTTCTTC.

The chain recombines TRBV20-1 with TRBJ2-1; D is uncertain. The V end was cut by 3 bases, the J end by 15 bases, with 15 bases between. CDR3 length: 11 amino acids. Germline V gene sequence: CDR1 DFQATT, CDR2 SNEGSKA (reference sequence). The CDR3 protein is CSASPTSVAFF. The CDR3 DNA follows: TGCAGTGCTAGCCCGACGTCCGTAGCGTTCTTC.

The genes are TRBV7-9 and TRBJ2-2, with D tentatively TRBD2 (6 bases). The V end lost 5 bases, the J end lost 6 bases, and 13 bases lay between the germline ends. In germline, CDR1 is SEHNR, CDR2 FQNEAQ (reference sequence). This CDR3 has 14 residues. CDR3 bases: TGTGCCAGCAGCCCGCGCGGGGTGGCCGGGGAGCTGTTTTTT. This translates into CASSPRGVAGELFF.

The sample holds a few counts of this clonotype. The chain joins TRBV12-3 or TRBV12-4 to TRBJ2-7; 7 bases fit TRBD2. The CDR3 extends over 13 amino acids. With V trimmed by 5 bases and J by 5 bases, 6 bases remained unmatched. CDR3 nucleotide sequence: TGTGCCAGCAGTCCTTGGGGAGGGAACGAGCAGTACTTC. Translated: CASSPWGGNEQYF.

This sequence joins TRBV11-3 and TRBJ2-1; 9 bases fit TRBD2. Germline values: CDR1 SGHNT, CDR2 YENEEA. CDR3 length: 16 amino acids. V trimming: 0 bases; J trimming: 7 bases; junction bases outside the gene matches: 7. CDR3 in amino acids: CASSLDRVAGVNEQFF. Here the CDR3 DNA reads TGTGCCAGCAGCTTAGATAGGGTAGCGGGAGTAAATGAGCAGTTCTTC. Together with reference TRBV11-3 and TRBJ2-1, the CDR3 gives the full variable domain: EAGVVQSPRYKIIEKKQPVAFWCNPISGHNTLYWYLQNLGQGPELLIRYENEEAVDDSQLPKDRFSAERLKGVDSTLKIQPAELGDSAVYLCASSLDRVAGVNEQFFGPGTRLTVL.

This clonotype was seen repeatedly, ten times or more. CDR3 in amino acids: CASDAREELSVGYTF. DNA of the CDR3: TGTGCCAGCGACGCGCGGGAGGAACTCTCCGTTGGCTACACCTTC. V gene TRBV2 combines with J gene TRBJ1-2, with D hard to call. Trimming shortened V by 8 bases and J by 7 bases, and 23 bases separated the two germline ends. Germline lookup yields CDR1 SNHLY and CDR2 FYNNEI. The CDR3 has 15 amino acids.

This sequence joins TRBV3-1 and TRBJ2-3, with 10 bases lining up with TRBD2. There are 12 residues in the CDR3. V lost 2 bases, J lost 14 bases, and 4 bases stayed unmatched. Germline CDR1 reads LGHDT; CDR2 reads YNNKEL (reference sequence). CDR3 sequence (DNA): TGTGCCAGCAGCCAATCGGGACTAGCGATGTATTTT. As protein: CASSQSGLAMYF.

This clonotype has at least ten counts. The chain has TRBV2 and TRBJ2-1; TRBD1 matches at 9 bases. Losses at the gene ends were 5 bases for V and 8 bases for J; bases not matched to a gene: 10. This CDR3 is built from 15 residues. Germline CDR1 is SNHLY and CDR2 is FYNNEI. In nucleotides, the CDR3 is TGTGCCAGCAGTCCGGGACAGGGTGGTTGGGATGAGCAGTTCTTC. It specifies CASSPGQGGWDEQFF. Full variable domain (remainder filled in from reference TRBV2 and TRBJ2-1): EPEVTQTPSHQVTQMGQEVILRCVPISNHLYFYWYRQILGQKVEFLVSFYNNEISEKSEIFDDQFSVERPDGSNFTLKIRSTKLEDSAMYFCASSPGQGGWDEQFFGPGTRLTVL.

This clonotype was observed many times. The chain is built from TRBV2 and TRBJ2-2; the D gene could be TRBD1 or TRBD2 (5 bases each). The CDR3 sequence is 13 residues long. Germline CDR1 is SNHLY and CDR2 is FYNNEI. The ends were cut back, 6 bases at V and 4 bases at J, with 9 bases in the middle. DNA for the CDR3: TGTGCCAGCAGGGCCGGGACCACCGGGGAGCTGTTTTTT. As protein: CASRAGTTGELFF.

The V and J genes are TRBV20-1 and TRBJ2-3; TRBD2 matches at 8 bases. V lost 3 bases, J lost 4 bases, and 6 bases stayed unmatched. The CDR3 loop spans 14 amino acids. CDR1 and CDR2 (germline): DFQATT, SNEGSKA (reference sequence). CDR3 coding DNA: TGCAGTGCTAGTAAAGCGGGGGTTTCAGATACGCAGTATTTT. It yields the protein CSASKAGVSDTQYF.

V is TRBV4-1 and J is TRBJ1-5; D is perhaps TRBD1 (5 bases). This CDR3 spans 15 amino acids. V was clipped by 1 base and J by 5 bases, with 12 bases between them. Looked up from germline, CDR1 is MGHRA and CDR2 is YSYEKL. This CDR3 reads CASSQVGRGDQPQHF. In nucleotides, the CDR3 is TGCGCCAGCAGCCAAGTGGGGCGTGGAGATCAGCCCCAGCATTTT.